These 31 T cell receptor beta chains were sequenced from one sample in a study of blood T cell repertoires in COVID-19. Libraries were prepared by immunoSEQ multiplex PCR; TCRdb keeps only in-frame clonotypes and omits some of them. Of about 80,000 clones listed, 78% are singletons. What was sequenced was peripheral blood. Receptors originate from a human donor in a cohort sampled during active COVID-19.

This chain connects TRBV6-5 to TRBJ2-7; 9 positions agree with TRBD1. Germline lookup yields CDR1 MNHEY and CDR2 SVGAGI. The CDR3 has 14 amino acids. V was pared by 7 bases and J by 3 bases, with 7 bases of the junction left unmatched. This chain's CDR3 is CASTKVGQGYEQYV. The CDR3 bases are TGTGCCAGCACCAAAGTGGGACAGGGCTACGAGCAGTACGTC.

The CDR3, as DNA: TGTGCCAGCAGCCAAGACAGGGCAAGAGATGGCTACACCTTC. This encodes CASSQDRARDGYTF. The chain recombines TRBV3-1 (or the pseudogene TRBV3-2) with TRBJ1-2; the D gene is possibly TRBD1 (5 bases). The ends were cut back, 0 bases at V and 6 bases at J, with 11 bases in the middle. Germline V gene sequence: CDR1 LGHDT, CDR2 YNNKEL (reference sequence). The CDR3 is 14 amino acids.

The chain carries TRBV12-5 and TRBJ2-5; D call uncertain. With 2 bases removed from V and 4 bases from J, the gap between germline ends came to 8 bases. This CDR3 region has 13 residues. Per the germline V gene, CDR1 is LGHNT and CDR2 is FRNRAP. CDR3 DNA sequence: TGTGCTAGTGGTTTGACGGTTAGAGAGACCCAGTACTTC. Amino acids: CASGLTVRETQYF.

The CDR3 here is CASSLAQAYNSPLHF. DNA of the CDR3: TGCGCCAGCAGCTTGGCACAGGCTTATAATTCACCCCTCCACTTT. The chain recombines TRBV5-1 with TRBJ1-6, with TRBD1 as a possible D gene (5 bases). The germline V and J ends were trimmed by 0 bases and 4 bases, with 8 bases remaining between them. The germline V gene encodes CDR1 SGHRS and CDR2 YFSETQ. The CDR3 extends over 15 amino acids.

This chain joins TRBV6-5 and TRBJ1-1, with unresolved D. The V end was cut by 6 bases, the J end by 4 bases, with 15 bases between. Germline V gene sequence: CDR1 MNHEY, CDR2 SVGAGI. The CDR3 has 14 residues. This CDR3 is CASSRSSFTTEAFF. Written as DNA, the CDR3 is TGTGCCAGCAGCCGCTCGAGTTTCACCACTGAAGCTTTCTTT.

The chain couples TRBV4-1 to TRBJ1-1, with 7 bases identical to TRBD1. Germline V gene data show CDR1 as MGHRA and CDR2 as YSYEKL. Germline trimming cut 0 bases from V and 1 base from J; bases unmatched to any gene: 5. This CDR3 is built from 16 residues. As DNA, the CDR3 is TGCGCCAGCAGCCAAGAAAGAGGGACAGCGAACACTGAAGCTTTCTTT. Translating it yields CASSQERGTANTEAFF.

This chain uses TRBV7-9 with TRBJ1-3; D call uncertain. This CDR3 spans 13 amino acids. With 2 bases removed from V and 4 bases from J, the gap between germline ends came to 6 bases. The germline V gene encodes CDR1 SEHNR and CDR2 FQNEAQ (reference sequence). The CDR3 DNA reads TGTGCCAGCAGCTTACGGCGGGGAAACACCATATATTTT. This translates into CASSLRRGNTIYF.

Many counts were recorded for this clone. The chain is built from TRBV11-1 and TRBJ2-7; 12 bases fit TRBD1. Germline trimming cut 4 bases from V and 4 bases from J; bases unmatched to any gene: 5. The length of the CDR3 is 15 residues. In germline, CDR1 is SGHAT, CDR2 FQDESV (reference sequence). Here the CDR3 reads CASSSAGQGAYEQYF. CDR3 bases: TGTGCCAGCAGCTCTGCGGGACAGGGGGCGTACGAGCAGTACTTC.

The CDR3 nucleotides read TGTGCCACCAGTGATCGAGGGACTAGCGGGAGGGAGCAGTTCTTC. This sequence encodes CATSDRGTSGREQFF. The chain uses TRBV24-1 and TRBJ2-1, with 15 bases lining up with TRBD2. The CDR3 extends over 15 amino acids. The germline CDR1 and CDR2 sequences are KGHDR and SFDVKD. V gave up 3 bases and J gave up 10 bases; unmatched junction bases: 3.

CDR3 protein: CASNLVGSPLHF. The CDR3 DNA sequence: TGTGCCAGCAATCTAGTAGGCTCACCCCTCCACTTT. The V and J genes are TRBV28 and TRBJ1-6; unclear D gene. This CDR3 spans 12 amino acids. V was pared by 7 bases and J by 10 bases, with 11 bases between. CDR1 MDHEN and CDR2 SYDVKM come from the germline V gene.

V is TRBV28 and J is TRBJ1-2; 7 bases agree with TRBD1. Per germline, CDR1 MDHEN and CDR2 SYDVKM. The J segment lost 6 bases and the V segment lost 5 bases, leaving 15 bases of the junction unmatched. The CDR3 runs to 16 residues. CDR3 in amino acids: CASSLPGQVGYDGYTF. DNA of the CDR3: TGTGCCAGCAGTCTCCCCGGACAGGTTGGGTACGATGGCTACACCTTC.

This chain uses TRBV7-9 with TRBJ2-7; TRBD1 matches 9 bases. The CDR3 runs to 18 residues. V lost 2 bases, J lost 1 base, and 12 bases stayed unmatched. Germline-derived CDR1 and CDR2 are SEHNR and FQNEAQ (reference sequence). The CDR3 DNA is TGTGCCAGCAGCTTATTAGAAATAAGGGACAGGGATTCCTACGAGCAGTACTTC. Protein product: CASSLLEIRDRDSYEQYF.

V gene TRBV19 combines with J gene TRBJ1-4; possibly TRBD1 for D (5 bases). Trimming shortened V by 7 bases and J by 7 bases, and 13 bases separated the two germline ends. The length of the CDR3 is 13 residues. Germline loops: CDR1 LNHDA, CDR2 SQIVND (reference sequence). As DNA, the CDR3 is TGTGCCAGTAATCGGGGGACCAGTGAAAAACTGTTTTTT. It codes for CASNRGTSEKLFF. The whole variable domain, filled in from reference TRBV19 and TRBJ1-4, reads DGGITQSPKYLFRKEGQNVTLSCEQNLNHDAMYWYRQDPGQGLRLIYYSQIVNDFQKGDIAEGYSVSREKKESFPLTVTSAQKNPTAFYLCASNRGTSEKLFFGSGTQLSVL.

The rearrangement uses TRBV7-9 and TRBJ2-1; no definite D call. The CDR3 is 14 residues long. Germline V CDR1 and CDR2: SEHNR, FQNEAQ (reference sequence). The V and J ends lost 2 bases and 6 bases respectively, with 11 bases between them. This chain's CDR3 is CASSLSAPGNEQFF. The CDR3 region has the DNA TGTGCCAGCAGCTTATCGGCGCCGGGCAATGAGCAGTTCTTC.

The chain uses TRBV6-5 and TRBJ1-1, with 7 bases matching TRBD1. This CDR3 contains 13 residues. The ends lost 9 bases at V and 0 bases at J; junction bases unmatched: 4. Per germline, CDR1 MNHEY and CDR2 SVGAGI. CDR3 coding DNA: TGTGCCAGTTCACAGGGGATGAACACTGAAGCTTTCTTT. This translates into CASSQGMNTEAFF.

This rearrangement joins TRBV24-1 to TRBJ1-2; tentatively, D is TRBD1 (5 bases). There are 14 residues in the CDR3. V lost 2 bases to trimming and J lost 4 bases, with 10 bases between them. Germline V gives CDR1 KGHDR, CDR2 SFDVKD. The CDR3: CATSDSQGTYGYTF. In nucleotides, the CDR3 is TGTGCCACCAGTGATTCTCAGGGAACCTATGGCTACACCTTC.

This chain joins TRBV7-2 and TRBJ2-1; D is ambiguous. Trimming left V 6 bases short and J 1 base short, with 10 bases between. Germline CDR1 is SGHTA and CDR2 is FQGNSA. The CDR3 consists of 14 residues. The CDR3 nucleotides are TGTGCCAGCAGTTCCTATAGTTCCTACAATGAGCAGTTCTTC. This codes for CASSSYSSYNEQFF.

This clone was counted at least ten times. The CDR3 DNA reads as TGTGCCAGCAGTTACTCACTAGACACTGAAGCTTTCTTT. Amino acid sequence: CASSYSLDTEAFF. The chain carries TRBV6-5 and TRBJ1-1; D gene ambiguous. Per germline, CDR1 MNHEY and CDR2 SVGAGI. CDR3 size: 13 residues. V lost 0 bases to trimming and J lost 3 bases, with 5 bases between them.

For this clone: One end of the junction fails to match germline, which may point to a read error. The genes are TRBV6-2 or TRBV6-3 and TRBJ2-1; 8 bases match TRBD1. From germline, CDR1 is MNHEY and CDR2 SVGEGT. The CDR3 extends over 12 amino acids. The CDR3 here is CASSDSTGEAFF. CDR3 DNA: TGTGCCAGCAGTGACTCGACAGGGGAGGCGTTCTTC.

The sample holds a few counts of this clone. The chain combines TRBV4-3 with TRBJ2-1; D may be TRBD2 (5 bases). Between the trimmed V and J ends, which lost 4 bases and 6 bases, there was a span of 16 bases. The CDR3 extends over 15 amino acids. Germline V gene lookup returns CDR1 LGHNA and CDR2 YSLEER. CDR3 loop: CASSPTWEFANEQFF. The CDR3 coding sequence is TGCGCCAGCAGCCCGACCTGGGAGTTCGCCAATGAGCAGTTCTTC.

The rearrangement links TRBV6-2 or TRBV6-3 to TRBJ2-7; no firm D call. CDR1 and CDR2 from the germline V gene are MNHEY and SVGEGT. The CDR3 is 12 amino acids. Between the trimmed V and J ends, which lost 0 bases and 4 bases, there was a span of 4 bases. The CDR3 region has the DNA TGTGCCAGCAGTTACTCGACTTACGAGCAGTACTTC. It specifies CASSYSTYEQYF.

V gene TRBV4-1 combines with J gene TRBJ1-1; no reliable D call. The CDR3 is made up of 15 amino acids. In germline, CDR1 is MGHRA, CDR2 YSYEKL. V lost 0 bases, J lost 6 bases, and 14 bases lay in between. Written as DNA, the CDR3 is TGCGCCAGCAGCCAAGAAGGAAAAGGGCGGGCTGAAGCTTTCTTT. It is translated as CASSQEGKGRAEAFF.

The chain uses TRBV7-8 and TRBJ1-5, with 8 bases aligning to TRBD1. The CDR3 has 16 amino acids. Trimming at V came to 5 bases and at J to 3 bases, leaving 9 bases not matched to a gene. Germline V gene sequence: CDR1 SGHVS, CDR2 FQNEAQ. CDR3 sequence (DNA): TGTGCCAGCAGCATAGGACAGGGACCCCTCAATCAGCCCCAGCATTTT. This codes for CASSIGQGPLNQPQHF.

The chain uses TRBV4-3 and TRBJ2-1; 9 nucleotides match TRBD2. V shed 1 base, J shed 6 bases, and the junction held 4 bases outside the gene matches. The germline V gene has CDR1 LGHNA and CDR2 YSLEER. The CDR3 extends over 15 amino acids. The chain's CDR3 is CASSQVAGGSNEQFF. DNA of the CDR3: TGCGCCAGCAGCCAAGTGGCGGGAGGGTCCAATGAGCAGTTCTTC.

This chain links TRBV30 with TRBJ2-3, with 7 bases aligning to TRBD2. This CDR3 is 16 amino acids long. CDR1 is GTSNPN, CDR2 SVGIG, per germline (reference sequence). J lost 4 bases, V lost 2 bases, and 12 bases had no gene match. The CDR3 loop reads CAWSRSGAGPADTQYF. CDR3 bases: TGTGCCTGGAGTAGGTCAGGAGCGGGGCCGGCAGATACGCAGTATTTT.

This clone was recorded only once. The chain links TRBV6-2 or TRBV6-3 to TRBJ2-1, with 7 positions matching TRBD2. Per germline, CDR1 MNHEY and CDR2 SVGEGT. The J segment lost 6 bases and the V segment lost 1 base, leaving 6 bases of the junction unmatched. The CDR3 has 15 residues. CDR3: CASSYFAGAGNEQFF. The CDR3, as DNA: TGTGCCAGCAGTTACTTCGCGGGAGCGGGCAATGAGCAGTTCTTC.

The V gene is TRBV6-5, the J gene TRBJ2-3; TRBD2 matches at 8 bases. This CDR3 region has 13 residues. V was pared by 6 bases and J by 8 bases, with 7 bases of the junction left unmatched. Germline assignment: CDR1 MNHEY and CDR2 SVGAGI. The chain's CDR3 is CASRGSGEGTQYF. CDR3 nucleotides: TGTGCCAGCAGGGGTAGCGGGGAAGGTACGCAGTATTTT.

This chain uses TRBV5-4 with TRBJ1-3, with D unresolved. Trimming cost V 2 bases and J 4 bases, with 7 bases left between them. Germline V lookup: CDR1 SGHNT, CDR2 YYREEE (reference sequence). The CDR3 is made up of 13 amino acids. The DNA of the CDR3 is TGTGCCAGCAGCTTCCGAGGGGGAAACACCATATATTTT. This codes for CASSFRGGNTIYF.

This chain connects TRBV4-1 to TRBJ2-1; TRBD2 agrees at 8 bases. The germline CDR1 and CDR2 sequences are MGHRA and YSYEKL. The CDR3 spans 16 residues. The trim removed 1 base at V and 3 bases at J, leaving 5 bases unmatched. The CDR3, as DNA: TGCGCCAGCAGCCAAGTTGGCCTAGCGGGCTACAATGAGCAGTTCTTC. As protein: CASSQVGLAGYNEQFF.

This chain joins TRBV2 and TRBJ1-4, with TRBD1 matching over 7 bases. Trimming cost V 2 bases and J 7 bases; bases outside gene matches: 4. The CDR3 consists of 14 residues. CDR1 is SNHLY and CDR2 is FYNNEI in the germline V gene. The CDR3 spells CASSENRDSEKLFF. The CDR3 region has the DNA TGTGCCAGCAGTGAAAACCGGGACAGTGAAAAACTGTTTTTT.

This clone was counted many times. This sequence joins TRBV27 and TRBJ2-1; no definite D call. Trimming removed 2 bases from V and 5 bases from J, with 4 bases in between. The CDR3 is made up of 12 amino acids. Germline-derived CDR1 and CDR2 are MNHEY and SMNVEV (reference sequence). Here the CDR3 DNA reads TGTGCCAGCAGTTTAACAAACAATGAGCAGTTCTTC. This gives the protein CASSLTNNEQFF.